A selection of T cell receptor beta chains follows, all from one sample in a study of blood T cells in healthy people across ages. Each CDR3 protein is one row after TCRdb ran MiXCR on the 5' RACE reads. This sample has under 2 million distinct CDR3 sequences, with roughly 32% found just once. The sample was blood. These receptors all stem from a woman aged 30 to 39 in good health. CDR3s include the opening cysteine and the closing phenylalanine or tryptophan. The D gene is left open where the match is weak. Expanded clones get a size class; other rows say once, few or many, or leave the size out.

CDR3,DNA,D,V,size,J
CASSPDDRDRSNYGYTF,TGTGCCAGCAGCCCCGACGACAGGGATAGGTCTAACTATGGCTACACCTTC,TRBD1,TRBV6-2/TRBV6-3,-,TRBJ1-2
CASSLFNDRGRETQYF,TGTGCCAGCAGCCTATTTAACGACAGGGGGCGAGAGACCCAGTACTTC,TRBD1,TRBV7-9,-,TRBJ2-5
CSASNQAGRSTDTQYF,TGCAGTGCTAGTAATCAAGCGGGGAGAAGCACAGATACGCAGTATTTT,TRBD2,TRBV20-1,-,TRBJ2-3
CASSQTPGQRNEKLFF,TGCGCCAGCAGCCAGACCCCGGGACAACGGAATGAAAAACTGTTTTTT,-,TRBV4-1,-,TRBJ1-4
CSVEDPTSDTQYF,TGCAGCGTTGAAGATCCAACTTCAGATACGCAGTATTTT,-,TRBV29-1,many,TRBJ2-3
CASSRRDAGREKLFF,TGTGCCAGCAGCCGCAGGGACGCCGGGAGAGAAAAACTGTTTTTT,-,TRBV3-1,-,TRBJ1-4
CASSFLRGRAGANILTF,TGTGCCAGCAGCTTTTTAAGGGGGCGTGCTGGGGCCAACATCCTGACTTTC,TRBD1,TRBV7-2,-,TRBJ2-6
CAPWGEAEAFF,TGCGCCCCCTGGGGGGAGGCGGAAGCTTTCTTT,-,TRBV5-1,-,TRBJ1-1
CASSPDRRAGNEQFF,TGCGCCAGCAGCCCGGACAGGAGGGCCGGGAATGAGCAGTTCTTC,-,TRBV5-1,-,TRBJ2-1
CASSAGAGAGANVLTF,TGTGCCAGCAGCGCCGGGGCGGGGGCTGGGGCCAACGTCCTGACTTTC,TRBD2,TRBV9,-,TRBJ2-6
CASSSPGQGAVEAFF,TGTGCCAGCAGCAGCCCGGGACAGGGGGCGGTTGAGGCTTTCTTT,TRBD1,TRBV27,-,TRBJ1-1
CAISVGDYEQYF,TGTGCCATCAGTGTCGGGGACTACGAGCAGTACTTC,-,TRBV10-3,many,TRBJ2-7